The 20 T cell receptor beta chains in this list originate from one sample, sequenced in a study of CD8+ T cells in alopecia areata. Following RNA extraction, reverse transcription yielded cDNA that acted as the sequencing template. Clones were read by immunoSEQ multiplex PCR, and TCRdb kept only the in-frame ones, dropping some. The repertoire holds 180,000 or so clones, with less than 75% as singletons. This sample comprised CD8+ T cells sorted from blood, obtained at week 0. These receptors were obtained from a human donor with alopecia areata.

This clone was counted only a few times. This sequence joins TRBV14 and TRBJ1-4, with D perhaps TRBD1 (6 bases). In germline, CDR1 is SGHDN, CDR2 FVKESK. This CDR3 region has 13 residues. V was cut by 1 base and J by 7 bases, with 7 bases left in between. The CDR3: CASSQVQGEKLFF. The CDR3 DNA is TGTGCCAGCAGCCAAGTACAGGGTGAAAAACTGTTTTTT.

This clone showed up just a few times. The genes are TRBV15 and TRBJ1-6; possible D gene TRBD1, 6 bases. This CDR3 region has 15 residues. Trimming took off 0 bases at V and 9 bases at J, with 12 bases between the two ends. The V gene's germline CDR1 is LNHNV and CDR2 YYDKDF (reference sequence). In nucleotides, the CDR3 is TGTGCCACCAGCAGAGAGCCGGGGGCGCGTTCACCCCTCCACTTT. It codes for CATSREPGARSPLHF.

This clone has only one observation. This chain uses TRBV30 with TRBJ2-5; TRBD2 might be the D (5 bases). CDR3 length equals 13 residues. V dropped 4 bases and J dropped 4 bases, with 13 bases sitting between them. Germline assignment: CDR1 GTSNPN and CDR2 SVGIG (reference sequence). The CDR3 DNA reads TGTGCCTGGAAAGGTCTAGCCCCAGAGACCCAGTACTTC. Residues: CAWKGLAPETQYF.

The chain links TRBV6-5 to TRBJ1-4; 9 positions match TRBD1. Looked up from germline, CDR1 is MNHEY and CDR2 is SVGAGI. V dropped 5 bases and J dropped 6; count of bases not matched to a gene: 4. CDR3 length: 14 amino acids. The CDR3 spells CASSPGTGYEKLFF. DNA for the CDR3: TGTGCCAGCAGTCCCGGGACAGGGTATGAAAAACTGTTTTTT.

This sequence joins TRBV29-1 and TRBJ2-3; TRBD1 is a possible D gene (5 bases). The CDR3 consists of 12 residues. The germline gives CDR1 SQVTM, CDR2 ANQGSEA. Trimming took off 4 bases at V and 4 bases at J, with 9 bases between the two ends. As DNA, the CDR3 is TGCAGCGTTGGGGCAGGGCCAGATACGCAGTATTTT. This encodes CSVGAGPDTQYF.

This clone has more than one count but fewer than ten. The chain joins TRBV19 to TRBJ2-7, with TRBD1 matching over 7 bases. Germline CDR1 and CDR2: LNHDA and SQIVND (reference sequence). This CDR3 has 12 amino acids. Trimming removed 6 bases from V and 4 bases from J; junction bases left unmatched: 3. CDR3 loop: CASRDRRYEQYF. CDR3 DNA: TGTGCCAGTAGGGACAGGCGGTACGAGCAGTACTTC.

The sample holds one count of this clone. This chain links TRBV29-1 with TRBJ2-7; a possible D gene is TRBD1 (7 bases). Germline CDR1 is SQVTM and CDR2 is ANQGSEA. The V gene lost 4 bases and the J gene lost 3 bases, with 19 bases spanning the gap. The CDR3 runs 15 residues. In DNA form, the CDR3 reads TGCAGCGTTGTAGGAGGGGCAGGGGGTTACTACGAGCAGTACTTC. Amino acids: CSVVGGAGGYYEQYF.

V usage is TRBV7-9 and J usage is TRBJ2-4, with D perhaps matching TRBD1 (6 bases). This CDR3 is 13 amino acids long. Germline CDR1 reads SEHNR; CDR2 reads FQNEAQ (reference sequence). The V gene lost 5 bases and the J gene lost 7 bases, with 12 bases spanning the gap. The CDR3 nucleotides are TGTGCCAGCAGCGCCGACAGGAGGAACATTCAGTACTTC. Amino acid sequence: CASSADRRNIQYF. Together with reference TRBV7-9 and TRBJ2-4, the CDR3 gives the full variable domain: DTGVSQNPRHKITKRGQNVTFRCDPISEHNRLYWYRQTLGQGPEFLTYFQNEAQLEKSRLLSDRFSAERPKGSFSTLEIQRTEQGDSAMYLCASSADRRNIQYFGAGTRLSVL.

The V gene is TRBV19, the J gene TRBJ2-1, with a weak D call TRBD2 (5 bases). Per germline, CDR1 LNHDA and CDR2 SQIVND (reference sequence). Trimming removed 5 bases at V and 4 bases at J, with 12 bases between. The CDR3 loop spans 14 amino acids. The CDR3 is CASSLSGIYNEQFF. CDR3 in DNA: TGTGCCAGTAGTTTATCCGGGATTTACAATGAGCAGTTCTTC.

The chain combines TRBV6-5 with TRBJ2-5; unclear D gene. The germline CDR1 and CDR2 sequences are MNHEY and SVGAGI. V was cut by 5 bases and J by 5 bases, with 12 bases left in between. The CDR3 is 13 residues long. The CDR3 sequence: CASSNPLQETQYF. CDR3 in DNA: TGTGCCAGCAGTAATCCTCTTCAGGAGACCCAGTACTTC.

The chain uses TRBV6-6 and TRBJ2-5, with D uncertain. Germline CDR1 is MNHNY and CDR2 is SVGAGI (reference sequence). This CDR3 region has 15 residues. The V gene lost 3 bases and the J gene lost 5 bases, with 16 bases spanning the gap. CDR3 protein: CASSYSSKGAETQYF. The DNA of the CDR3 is TGTGCCAGCAGTTATTCGAGCAAGGGTGCGGAGACCCAGTACTTC.

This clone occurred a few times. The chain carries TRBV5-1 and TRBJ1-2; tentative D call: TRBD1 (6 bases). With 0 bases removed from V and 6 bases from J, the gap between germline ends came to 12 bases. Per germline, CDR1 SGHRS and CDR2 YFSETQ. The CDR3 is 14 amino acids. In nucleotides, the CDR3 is TGCGCCAGCAGCTTGGCCTGGGACATGGATGGCTACACCTTC. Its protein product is CASSLAWDMDGYTF. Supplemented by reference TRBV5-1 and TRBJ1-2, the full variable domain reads KAGVTQTPRYLIKTRGQQVTLSCSPISGHRSVSWYQQTPGQGLQFLFEYFSETQRNKGNFPGRFSGRQFSNSRSEMNVSTLELGDSALYLCASSLAWDMDGYTFGSGTRLTVV.

CDR3 nucleotides: TGCGCCAGCAGCCAAGAGGACTACAATGAGCAGTTCTTC. Encoded protein: CASSQEDYNEQFF. The chain recombines TRBV4-1 with TRBJ2-1; no clear D. V lost 0 bases to trimming and J lost 3 bases, with 3 bases between them. The CDR3 is 13 amino acids. CDR1 and CDR2 (germline): MGHRA, YSYEKL.

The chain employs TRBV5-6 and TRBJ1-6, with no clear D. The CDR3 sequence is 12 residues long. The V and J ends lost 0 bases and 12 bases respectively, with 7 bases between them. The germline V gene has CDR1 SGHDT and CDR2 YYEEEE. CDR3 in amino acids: CASSLGPGPLHF. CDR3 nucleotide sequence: TGTGCCAGCAGCTTGGGACCCGGACCCCTCCACTTT.

The CDR3 DNA is TGTGCCTGGAGTGTAATGGCCTCCACAGATACGCAGTATTTT. Its translation is CAWSVMASTDTQYF. V usage is TRBV30 and J usage is TRBJ2-3; D is unclear. The CDR3 covers 14 residues. V lost 0 bases and J 2 bases, leaving 9 bases between the germline ends. Germline CDR1 is GTSNPN and CDR2 is SVGIG (reference sequence).

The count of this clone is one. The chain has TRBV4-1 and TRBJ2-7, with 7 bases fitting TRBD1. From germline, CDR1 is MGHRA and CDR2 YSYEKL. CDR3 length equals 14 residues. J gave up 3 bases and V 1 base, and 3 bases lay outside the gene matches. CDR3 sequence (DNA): TGCGCCAGCAGCCAAGGGCCAGGGGGCTACGAGCAGTACTTC. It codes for CASSQGPGGYEQYF.

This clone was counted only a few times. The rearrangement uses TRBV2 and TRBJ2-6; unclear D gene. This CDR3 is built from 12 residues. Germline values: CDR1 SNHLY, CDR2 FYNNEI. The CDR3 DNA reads TGTGTTTTACGCTCTGGGGCCAACGTCCTGACTTTC. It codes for CVLRSGANVLTF. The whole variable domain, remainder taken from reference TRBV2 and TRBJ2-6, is EPEVTQTPSHQVTQMGQEVILRCVPISNHLYFYWYRQILGQKVEFLVSFYNNEISEKSEIFDDQFSVERPDGSNFTLKIRSTKLEDSAMYFCVLRSGANVLTFGAGSRLTVL.

CDR3 residues: CASSLGRIYQPQHF. As DNA, the CDR3 is TGTGCCAGCAGCTTGGGTAGGATCTATCAGCCCCAGCATTTT. The rearrangement joins TRBV5-6 to TRBJ1-5; D is uncertain. This CDR3 comprises 14 residues. Trimming cost V 0 bases and J 5 bases, with 9 bases left between them. Germline CDR1 SGHDT, CDR2 YYEEEE. Combining the CDR3 with reference TRBV5-6 and TRBJ1-5 gives the whole variable domain DAGVTQSPTHLIKTRGQQVTLRCSPKSGHDTVSWYQQALGQGPQFIFQYYEEEERQRGNFPDRFSGHQFPNYSSELNVNALLLGDSALYLCASSLGRIYQPQHFGDGTRLSIL.

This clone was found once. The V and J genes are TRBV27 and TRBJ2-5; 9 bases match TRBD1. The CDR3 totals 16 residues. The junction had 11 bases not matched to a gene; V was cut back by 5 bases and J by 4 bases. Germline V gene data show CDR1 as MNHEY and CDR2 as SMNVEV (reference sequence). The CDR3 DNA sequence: TGTGCCAGCAGTACCTCCCAGGGACAGGGTCGAGAGACCCAGTACTTC. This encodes CASSTSQGQGRETQYF.

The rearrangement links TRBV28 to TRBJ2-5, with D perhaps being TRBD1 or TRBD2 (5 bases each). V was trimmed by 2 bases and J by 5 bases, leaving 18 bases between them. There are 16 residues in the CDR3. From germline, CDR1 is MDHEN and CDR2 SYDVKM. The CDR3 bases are TGTGCCAGCAGTTTAGAGGAGAGGGGCTGGAGGGAGACCCAGTACTTC. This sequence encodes CASSLEERGWRETQYF.